The source of this T cell receptor (beta chain) is a study of blood T cell repertoires in COVID-19. Looking at the study overall: Whether acute or convalescent, the COVID-19 samples came from the United States, Italy and Spain. Sources were T cells, B-cell-depleted T cells, or PBMCs; the material itself was cDNA or gDNA.

The assay was immunoSEQ multiplex PCR, and TCRdb's table has in-frame clones only and misses some. The sample includes 250,000 to 350,000 clones, roughly 86% of them seen just once. Participant ages covered roughly 18 to 89 years across some 25 US areas. This clone was found a few times. The same CDR3 is also encoded by other DNA sequences in this sample. The clonotype originates from a woman in her fifties or sixties who had been exposed to COVID-19. The sequencing sample was made of PBMCs or T cells enriched from blood (not recorded which).

The CDR3 loop is CASSSTGPGELFF. The CDR3 region has the DNA TGTGCCAGCAGCTCGACAGGGCCCGGGGAGCTGTTTTTT. The V and J genes are TRBV7-9 and TRBJ2-2, with 7 bases fitting TRBD1. Germline V CDR1 and CDR2: SEHNR, FQNEAQ (reference sequence). The ends lost 4 bases at V and 6 bases at J; junction bases unmatched: 2. The CDR3 consists of 13 residues. The full variable domain, its missing parts supplied by reference TRBV7-9 and TRBJ2-2, is DTGVSQNPRHKITKRGQNVTFRCDPISEHNRLYWYRQTLGQGPEFLTYFQNEAQLEKSRLLSDRFSAERPKGSFSTLEIQRTEQGDSAMYLCASSSTGPGELFFGEGSRLTVL.